This TCR beta chain stems from a study of T cells in Graves' hyperthyroidism and ophthalmopathy. Study-wide points: It was a median around seven months before onset that the model predicted ophthalmopathy. A 13 V-J model separated ophthalmopathy from stable hyperthyroidism.

This clonotype appeared many times. Its target is not known. V lost 6 bases and J lost 0, with 15 bases in between. The CDR3 has 15 residues. CDR1 is MDHEN and CDR2 is SYDVKM in the germline V gene. The CDR3 regions of TCR beta were amplified from RNA transcripts. HTBI primers were the set used in a first-round RT-PCR of the TCR CDR3. TCRdb re-called the multiplex PCR reads through MiXCR, storing one row per CDR3 protein. The sample lists 300,000 to 450,000 distinct CDR3 sequences; 13% were seen once. Diagnoses used clinical symptoms, serum thyroxine and TRAb, thyroid ultrasound and orbital computed tomography.

The chain recombines TRBV28 with TRBJ2-7; no reliable D call. This TCR was recovered from a woman in her late teens or twenties with Graves' hyperthyroidism. The sample was blood. The CDR3 protein is CASSRRLQGSYEQYF. DNA of the CDR3: TGTGCCAGCAGCCGGCGGCTCCAAGGCTCCTACGAGCAGTACTTC.